This TCR beta chain was retrieved from a study of lymphopenia after photon versus proton radiotherapy. Study-wide results and limits: A bigger post-nadir fall in TCR diversity correlated inversely with survival time in deceased patients.

To note about this clone: Its antigen is not identified.

The CDR3 is made up of 16 amino acids. Trimming shortened V by 0 bases and J by 0 bases, and 12 bases separated the two germline ends. Per germline, CDR1 SGHNT and CDR2 YYREEE (reference sequence). Profiled with immunoSEQ multiplex PCR; TCRdb holds only in-frame clones, not every one. The top ten clones hold around 2.2% of a sample with tens of thousands of clones, about 88% of them seen once. The V and J genes are TRBV5-4 and TRBJ1-1; weak D call: TRBD1 (5 bases). The sequences come from peripheral blood, collected from a patient treated with proton-based radiotherapy. This TCR derives from a man between 60 and 75 years old with pancreatic cancer. The CDR3 reads CASSLGAGSVNTEAFF. The CDR3 DNA reads as TGTGCCAGCAGCTTGGGAGCAGGGAGTGTGAACACTGAAGCTTTCTTT. The full variable domain, rest sourced from reference TRBV5-4 and TRBJ1-1, is ETGVTQSPTHLIKTRGQQVTLRCSSQSGHNTVSWYQQALGQGPQFIFQYYREEENGRGNFPPRFSGLQFPNYSSELNVNALELDDSALYLCASSLGAGSVNTEAFFGQGTRLTVV.